These T cell receptor beta chains were read from a single sample in a study of blood T cell repertoires in COVID-19. The table came from immunoSEQ multiplex PCR; TCRdb's copy has only in-frame clones and leaves some out. The sample shows 300,000 to 350,000 clones, 85% to 90% of them seen only once. The sequencing input was peripheral blood. Receptors were obtained from a woman between 70 and 85 years old with COVID-19, enrolled during active disease. Each CDR3 is given with its conserved first and last residue. The order of the fields is clone size, D gene, V gene, J gene, CDR3 protein, CDR3 DNA. D genes are given only for firm matches. Part of the rows lack a size; the others show once, few, many or a class for expanded clones.

clone_size: NA; d_call: NA; v_call: TRBV2; j_call: TRBJ2-2; cdr3_aa: CASSEAPNRPGELFF; cdr3_nt: TGTGCCAGCAGTGAAGCGCCCAACAGGCCCGGGGAGCTGTTTTTT
clone_size: NA; d_call: TRBD1; v_call: TRBV7-2; j_call: TRBJ1-6; cdr3_aa: CASSSRQGPSPLHF; cdr3_nt: TGTGCCAGCAGCTCCCGACAGGGGCCTTCACCCCTCCACTTT
clone_size: NA; d_call: TRBD1; v_call: TRBV9; j_call: TRBJ1-5; cdr3_aa: CASSPGTGSNQPQHF; cdr3_nt: TGTGCCAGCAGCCCAGGGACAGGCTCCAATCAGCCCCAGCATTTT
clone_size: NA; d_call: NA; v_call: TRBV5-6; j_call: TRBJ2-3; cdr3_aa: CASSPPGEKITDTQYF; cdr3_nt: TGTGCCAGCAGCCCCCCCGGGGAGAAGATTACAGATACGCAGTATTTT
clone_size: NA; d_call: NA; v_call: TRBV4-1; j_call: TRBJ1-6; cdr3_aa: CASSPRAPVLNSPLHF; cdr3_nt: TGCGCCAGCAGCCCCAGGGCCCCTGTGCTGAATTCACCCCTCCACTTT
clone_size: NA; d_call: NA; v_call: TRBV5-1; j_call: TRBJ1-1; cdr3_aa: CASSLVSNTEAFF; cdr3_nt: TGCGCCAGCAGCTTGGTATCTAACACTGAAGCTTTCTTT
clone_size: once; d_call: TRBD1; v_call: TRBV28; j_call: TRBJ2-3; cdr3_aa: CATSGATGGTDTQYF; cdr3_nt: TGTGCCACCTCGGGCGCGACAGGGGGTACAGATACGCAGTATTTT
clone_size: NA; d_call: TRBD1; v_call: TRBV7-8; j_call: TRBJ2-1; cdr3_aa: CASSLGQGQQFF; cdr3_nt: TGTGCCAGCAGCCTAGGACAGGGGCAGCAGTTCTTC
clone_size: NA; d_call: TRBD2; v_call: TRBV4-3; j_call: TRBJ2-5; cdr3_aa: CASSQGPSGLPWETQYF; cdr3_nt: TGCGCCAGCAGCCAAGGTCCTAGCGGACTTCCTTGGGAGACCCAGTACTTC
clone_size: NA; d_call: NA; v_call: TRBV6-5; j_call: TRBJ1-2; cdr3_aa: CASTGGNYGYTF; cdr3_nt: TGTGCCAGCACCGGCGGGAACTATGGCTACACCTTC
clone_size: NA; d_call: TRBD1; v_call: TRBV6-2/TRBV6-3; j_call: TRBJ1-5; cdr3_aa: CASSNSGQGLDQPQHF; cdr3_nt: TGTGCCAGCAGTAATTCGGGACAGGGGCTCGATCAGCCCCAGCATTTT
clone_size: NA; d_call: NA; v_call: TRBV12-5; j_call: TRBJ1-5; cdr3_aa: CASGLIRQAHQPQHF; cdr3_nt: TGTGCTAGTGGCTTAATTAGACAGGCCCATCAGCCCCAGCATTTT
clone_size: once; d_call: NA; v_call: TRBV7-2; j_call: TRBJ2-3; cdr3_aa: CASSLVGTDSTDTQYF; cdr3_nt: TGTGCCAGCAGCTTAGTAGGTACAGATAGCACAGATACGCAGTATTTT
clone_size: NA; d_call: TRBD1; v_call: TRBV27; j_call: TRBJ1-2; cdr3_aa: CASRAGGPNYGYTF; cdr3_nt: TGTGCCAGCAGGGCAGGGGGGCCTAACTATGGCTACACCTTC
clone_size: NA; d_call: NA; v_call: TRBV24-1; j_call: TRBJ2-3; cdr3_aa: CATSDLAGGLTDTQYF; cdr3_nt: TGTGCCACCAGTGATTTGGCCGGGGGGCTCACAGATACGCAGTATTTT
clone_size: NA; d_call: NA; v_call: TRBV28; j_call: TRBJ1-4; cdr3_aa: CASSLGGATNEKLFF; cdr3_nt: TGTGCCAGCAGTTTGGGCGGGGCAACTAATGAAAAACTGTTTTTT
clone_size: NA; d_call: TRBD2; v_call: TRBV9; j_call: TRBJ2-3; cdr3_aa: CASSVGGGGAPDTQYF; cdr3_nt: TGTGCCAGCAGCGTAGGTGGCGGGGGGGCTCCAGATACGCAGTATTTT
clone_size: NA; d_call: NA; v_call: TRBV5-4; j_call: TRBJ1-2; cdr3_aa: CASSLWGGLAYGYTF; cdr3_nt: TGTGCCAGCAGCTTGTGGGGGGGACTGGCCTATGGCTACACCTTC
clone_size: NA; d_call: NA; v_call: TRBV28; j_call: TRBJ1-2; cdr3_aa: CASSLTANYGYTF; cdr3_nt: TGTGCCAGCAGTTTAACGGCTAACTATGGCTACACCTTC
clone_size: NA; d_call: NA; v_call: TRBV5-1; j_call: TRBJ1-1; cdr3_aa: CASSLTTTPENTEAFF; cdr3_nt: TGCGCCAGCAGCCTGACAACGACACCAGAGAACACTGAAGCTTTCTTT
clone_size: NA; d_call: TRBD1; v_call: TRBV6-5; j_call: TRBJ1-1; cdr3_aa: CASSSQGLEKGVEAFF; cdr3_nt: TGTGCCAGCAGTTCACAGGGGCTCGAGAAGGGGGTTGAAGCTTTCTTT
clone_size: NA; d_call: TRBD1; v_call: TRBV30; j_call: TRBJ1-5; cdr3_aa: CAWKVGGSENQPQHF; cdr3_nt: TGTGCCTGGAAGGTAGGGGGCAGCGAAAATCAGCCCCAGCATTTT